Only a few counts were recorded for the clone carrying this T cell receptor beta chain. What it recognizes is unknown. Relative to the germline gene, one junction end is altered; a read error may explain this. Per the germline V gene, CDR1 is MNHEY and CDR2 is SVGAGI. The CDR3 runs to 12 residues. These data belong to a study of PD-1 blockade in mismatch repair-deficient tumors. Study information: Patients had roughly twelve mismatch repair-deficient cancer types, all previously treated and progressing.

All patients were mismatch repair deficient, assessed by either PCR or immunohistochemistry. The method was immunoSEQ multiplex PCR; TCRdb's version includes in-frame clones alone and lacks a portion of them. The data hold 100,000 or so clones, with approximately 83% observed a single time. The study's findings and limits: Tumor-resident clones, often undetectable pretreatment in blood, expanded then contracted after pembrolizumab.

Sample: peripheral blood, taken roughly 35 weeks after starting pembrolizumab. The rearrangement joins TRBV6-5 to TRBJ1-2, with TRBD1 as a possible D gene (5 bases). This clonotype was obtained from an adult with mismatch repair-deficient cancer. CDR3 protein: CASSYSGGVVAF. The CDR3 coding sequence is TGTGCCAGCAGTTACTCCGGGGGGGTAGTTGCCTTC.